The 30 T cell receptor beta chains in this list originate from one sample, sequenced in a study of CD8 T cells in ankylosing spondylitis. These receptors lack a known antigen. TCRdb re-called the 5' RACE reads with MiXCR, one entry per CDR3 protein. The profile shows about 400,000 distinct CDR3 sequences, under 25% of them singletons. Findings and limits, study-wide: One TCR beta motif, made up of about 8 highly homologous variants, appeared characteristic of ankylosing spondylitis blood.

The sample comprised blood, either unsorted or a sorted T cell fraction (not recorded which). Source of these receptors: a male donor with ankylosing spondylitis.

This chain joins TRBV6-6 and TRBJ1-5, with D tentatively TRBD1 (6 bases). Germline CDR1 is MNHNY and CDR2 is SVGAGI (reference sequence). The germline V and J ends were trimmed by 7 bases and 4 bases, with 11 bases remaining between them. The CDR3 spans 13 residues. The DNA for the CDR3 is TGTGCCAGCACAAACAGGGATAATCAGCCCCAGCATTTT. This sequence encodes CASTNRDNQPQHF.

This clonotype was recorded a few times. This chain uses TRBV6-2 or TRBV6-3 with TRBJ1-4; no clear D gene. This CDR3 spans 15 amino acids. Germline-derived CDR1 and CDR2 are MNHEY and SVGEGT. Trimming cost V 3 bases and J 2 bases, with 10 bases left between them. The chain's CDR3 is CASSYSGVTNEKLFF. The CDR3 DNA is TGTGCCAGCAGTTATTCGGGAGTCACTAATGAAAAACTGTTTTTT.

This clonotype was seen once. The chain joins TRBV18 to TRBJ2-7; D gene unclear. The V gene lost 3 bases and the J gene lost 0 bases, with 12 bases spanning the gap. CDR3 size: 15 residues. Germline CDR1 is KGHSH and CDR2 is LQKENI. In nucleotides, the CDR3 is TGTGCCAGCTCACCGGGCGACCGAAGCTCCTACGAGCAGTACTTC. Amino acids: CASSPGDRSSYEQYF.

The chain combines TRBV10-3 with TRBJ2-2; 7 bases are shared with TRBD2. The V and J ends lost 4 bases and 4 bases, in that order; junction bases with no gene match: 6. Looked up from germline, CDR1 is ENHRY and CDR2 is SYGVKD. This CDR3 comprises 15 residues. The CDR3: CAISAGGRGTGELFF. The CDR3 DNA sequence: TGTGCCATCAGTGCGGGGGGTCGAGGCACCGGGGAGCTGTTTTTT.

This clonotype has a count of ten or more. The chain recombines TRBV29-1 with TRBJ2-2; 13 bases are a match to TRBD2. Losses at the gene ends were 5 bases for V and 1 base for J; bases not matched to a gene: 7. The CDR3 is 17 residues long. Germline-derived CDR1 and CDR2 are SQVTM and ANQGSEA. CDR3 DNA sequence: TGCAGCGTTCGGACTAGCGGGAGATTTAGGAACACCGGGGAGCTGTTTTTT. Its protein is CSVRTSGRFRNTGELFF.

This clonotype was picked up many times. CDR3 loop: CASSSHRGLNTEAFF. The CDR3 DNA sequence: TGTGCCAGCAGTTCCCACAGGGGTCTGAACACTGAAGCTTTCTTT. The gene calls are TRBV28 and TRBJ1-1, with TRBD1 matching 7 bases. The V gene's germline CDR1 is MDHEN and CDR2 SYDVKM. V shed 4 bases, J shed 0 bases, and the junction held 5 bases outside the gene matches. This CDR3 is 15 amino acids long. Based on the CDR3 plus reference TRBV28 and TRBJ1-1, the full variable domain is DVKVTQSSRYLVKRTGEKVFLECVQDMDHENMFWYRQDPGLGLRLIYFSYDVKMKEKGDIPEGYSVSREKKERFSLILESASTNQTSMYLCASSSHRGLNTEAFFGQGTRLTVV.

This clonotype was seen many times. J is TRBJ2-3 and V is TRBV4-3; TRBD2 agrees at 10 bases. The CDR3 runs 14 residues. The germline V gene has CDR1 LGHNA and CDR2 YSLEER. Unmatched junction bases numbered 0, after V lost 3 bases and J lost 3 bases. CDR3 region: CASSQTSGTDTQYF. CDR3 in DNA: TGCGCCAGCAGCCAGACTAGCGGGACAGATACGCAGTATTTT.

This clonotype turned up a few times. The chain recombines TRBV5-6 with TRBJ2-1; no reliable D call. The CDR3 extends over 13 amino acids. Germline-derived CDR1 and CDR2 are SGHDT and YYEEEE. V shed 1 base and J shed 13 bases, with 15 bases lying between them. CDR3 residues: CASSLTPVAEQFF. Here the CDR3 DNA reads TGTGCCAGCAGCTTGACGCCGGTCGCGGAACAGTTCTTC.

Comments on this clonotype: The junction departs from the called germline gene at one end, perhaps through a read error. CDR3 in DNA: TGCTGTGCTAGCCCCCGCTCGCGGACAGGCCCCTACAATGAGCAGTTCTTC. Translated, it gives CCASPRSRTGPYNEQFF. V usage is TRBV20-1 and J usage is TRBJ2-1, with 7 bases identical to TRBD1. Germline assignment: CDR1 DFQATT and CDR2 SNEGSKA (reference sequence). This CDR3 spans 17 amino acids.

There are a few counts of this clonotype. The chain carries TRBV2 and TRBJ2-1; 13 bases agree with TRBD2. CDR3 length: 16 amino acids. CDR1 SNHLY and CDR2 FYNNEI come from the germline V gene. Trimming cost V 8 bases and J 4 bases; bases outside gene matches: 8. CDR3 amino acids: CASRPGLAGSYNEQFF. CDR3 nucleotides: TGTGCCAGCCGGCCGGGACTAGCGGGAAGTTACAATGAGCAGTTCTTC.

This clonotype has more than one count but fewer than ten. This chain links TRBV5-1 with TRBJ2-1; unclear D gene. This CDR3 spans 14 amino acids. Germline V lookup: CDR1 SGHRS, CDR2 YFSETQ. V dropped 0 bases and J dropped 8 bases, with 12 bases sitting between them. The CDR3 nucleotides are TGCGCCAGCAGCTTGGGACTCCTCCCCGATGAGCAGTTCTTC. Encoded protein: CASSLGLLPDEQFF.

The chain is built from TRBV28 and TRBJ1-4; TRBD1 matches 7 bases. With 6 bases clipped from V and 6 bases from J, the junction kept 7 bases outside the gene matches. The CDR3 contains 14 residues. Germline CDR1 MDHEN, CDR2 SYDVKM. CDR3 amino acids: CASRPGTADEKLFF. CDR3 coding DNA: TGTGCCAGCAGACCTGGGACAGCGGATGAAAAACTGTTTTTT.

This clonotype has more than one count but fewer than ten. This chain joins TRBV20-1 and TRBJ1-1, with 7 nucleotides matching TRBD1. The germline CDR1 and CDR2 sequences are DFQATT and SNEGSKA (reference sequence). This CDR3 contains 11 residues. V shed 7 bases, J shed 2 bases, and the junction held 1 base outside the gene matches. CDR3 coding DNA: TGCAGTGGACAGGGAAACACTGAAGCTTTCTTT. Protein: CSGQGNTEAFF.

The V gene is TRBV24-1, the J gene TRBJ2-6, with a weak D call TRBD1 (5 bases). Germline V gene data show CDR1 as KGHDR and CDR2 as SFDVKD. There are 16 residues in the CDR3. The V end was cut by 7 bases, the J end by 0 bases, with 12 bases between. CDR3 nucleotide sequence: TGTGCCACCAGCATCCCGACAGACTCTGGGGCCAACGTCCTGACTTTC. It specifies CATSIPTDSGANVLTF.

This clonotype has at least ten counts. This sequence joins TRBV5-1 and TRBJ2-2, with D possibly TRBD1 on 6 matching bases. V lost 1 base and J lost 2, with 15 bases in between. Germline values: CDR1 SGHRS, CDR2 YFSETQ. The CDR3 is made up of 17 amino acids. CDR3: CASSLPLRQENTGELFF. The CDR3 DNA reads as TGCGCCAGCAGCTTGCCCTTAAGACAGGAAAACACCGGGGAGCTGTTTTTT.

The V call is TRBV11-2, the J call TRBJ2-1, with D possibly being TRBD2 (5 bases). Germline loops: CDR1 SGHAT, CDR2 FQNNGV. Trimming left V 5 bases short and J 4 bases short, with 18 bases between. The CDR3 loop spans 16 amino acids. The CDR3 nucleotides read TGTGCCAGCAGCCAGTTCTCGGGGTTACCGTACAATGAGCAGTTCTTC. This sequence encodes CASSQFSGLPYNEQFF.

This clonotype was seen a handful of times. J is TRBJ2-1 and V is TRBV7-8; D is unclear. The CDR3 loop spans 15 amino acids. The germline V and J ends were trimmed by 2 bases and 9 bases, with 17 bases remaining between them. Germline V gene data show CDR1 as SGHVS and CDR2 as FQNEAQ. CDR3 in amino acids: CASSLTRWWNTEQFF. The CDR3 DNA reads as TGTGCCAGCAGCTTAACCAGGTGGTGGAATACTGAGCAGTTCTTC.

This clonotype showed up just a few times. CDR3 residues: CASSLSGDKIYEQYF. Written as DNA, the CDR3 is TGTGCCAGCAGCTTATCAGGGGACAAAATCTACGAGCAGTACTTC. The chain uses TRBV7-3 and TRBJ2-7, with D possibly TRBD1 on 6 matching bases. CDR1 SGHTA and CDR2 FQGTGA come from the germline V gene. The CDR3 contains 15 residues. Trimming left V 2 bases short and J 3 bases short, with 14 bases between.

This clonotype was counted between two and nine times. This chain uses TRBV5-1 with TRBJ1-2, with D perhaps matching TRBD1 (6 bases). V was trimmed by 2 bases and J by 2 bases, leaving 13 bases between them. Germline-derived CDR1 and CDR2 are SGHRS and YFSETQ. The CDR3 runs 15 residues. In nucleotides, the CDR3 is TGCGCCAGCAGCTTCCGGGGGGGGCTCAACTATGGCTACACCTTC. Protein sequence: CASSFRGGLNYGYTF.

This chain joins TRBV6-2 or TRBV6-3 and TRBJ2-1; 8 bases match TRBD2. Germline lookup yields CDR1 MNHEY and CDR2 SVGEGT. CDR3 length: 15 residues. V trimming: 3 bases; J trimming: 1 base; junction bases outside the gene matches: 2. CDR3 protein: CASSYSGKSYNEQFF. The DNA of the CDR3 is TGTGCCAGCAGTTATAGCGGGAAGTCCTACAATGAGCAGTTCTTC.

This chain links TRBV3-1 with TRBJ2-2, with 9 bases lining up with TRBD2. Looked up from germline, CDR1 is LGHDT and CDR2 is YNNKEL (reference sequence). V lost 3 bases, J lost 0 bases, and 8 bases stayed unmatched. The CDR3 has 18 residues. The CDR3: CASSQPSGTTSNTGELFF. CDR3 in DNA: TGTGCCAGCAGCCAGCCTAGCGGGACGACTTCGAACACCGGGGAGCTGTTTTTT.

This CDR3 is CASSHLTGFQNIQYF. In DNA form, the CDR3 reads TGCGCCAGCAGCCATCTCACAGGGTTTCAAAACATTCAGTACTTC. The chain recombines TRBV4-3 with TRBJ2-4; maybe TRBD1 (6 bases). Germline V gives CDR1 LGHNA, CDR2 YSLEER. This CDR3 has 15 amino acids. V lost 3 bases to trimming and J lost 5 bases, with 14 bases between them.

This clonotype was seen only a few times. The chain couples TRBV2 to TRBJ2-1, with 7 bases lining up with TRBD1. The J segment lost 0 bases and the V segment lost 10 bases, leaving 6 bases of the junction unmatched. Per the germline V gene, CDR1 is SNHLY and CDR2 is FYNNEI. CDR3 length: 14 residues. CDR3 bases: TGTGCCACTCGGACAGGCCGCTCCTACAATGAGCAGTTCTTC. This translates into CATRTGRSYNEQFF.

This clonotype turned up a few times. The J gene is TRBJ1-1, the V gene TRBV29-1; TRBD1 might be the D (6 bases). Germline lookup yields CDR1 SQVTM and CDR2 ANQGSEA. V lost 1 base to trimming and J lost 3 bases, with 24 bases between them. The CDR3 covers 18 residues. The DNA for the CDR3 is TGCAGCGTTGAAGTTTCAATTAGTGGGGGGCTGTTGGACACTGAAGCTTTCTTT. This translates into CSVEVSISGGLLDTEAFF.

The genes are TRBV30 and TRBJ1-1, with D hard to call. CDR3 length: 13 residues. Germline V gene sequence: CDR1 GTSNPN, CDR2 SVGIG (reference sequence). Trimming shortened V by 4 bases and J by 0 bases, and 9 bases separated the two germline ends. The CDR3: CAWKTTVNTEAFF. CDR3 DNA sequence: TGTGCCTGGAAAACGACGGTGAACACTGAAGCTTTCTTT.

The chain links TRBV5-1 to TRBJ2-3, with 8 bases that match TRBD1. The V segment lost 4 bases and the J segment 0 bases; nucleotides outside the gene matches: 7. The V gene's germline CDR1 is SGHRS and CDR2 YFSETQ. This CDR3 has 16 amino acids. Here the CDR3 DNA reads TGCGCCAGCAGCACGTTGGGACAGGCGAGCACAGATACGCAGTATTTT. It translates to CASSTLGQASTDTQYF.

This sequence joins TRBV7-8 and TRBJ2-1; 10 nucleotides line up with TRBD2. This CDR3 has 19 amino acids. CDR1 is SGHVS and CDR2 is FQNEAQ in the germline V gene. V shed 4 bases and J 0 bases; nucleotides not matched to a gene: 12. This CDR3 reads CASSSRLAGALSSYNEQFF. DNA for the CDR3: TGTGCCAGCAGCTCCCGGCTAGCGGGAGCCCTAAGCTCCTACAATGAGCAGTTCTTC.

This clonotype was seen more than once but under ten times. This sequence joins TRBV7-3 and TRBJ2-3; 13 positions agree with TRBD2. Germline V lookup: CDR1 SGHTA, CDR2 FQGTGA. Trimming at V came to 5 bases and at J to 2 bases, leaving 13 bases not matched to a gene. The CDR3 is 19 amino acids. CDR3 region: CASSTQFPGTSGTTDTQYF. CDR3 DNA: TGTGCCAGCAGCACGCAGTTTCCGGGGACTAGCGGGACCACAGATACGCAGTATTTT.

The CDR3 loop is CASSKKFIGPSCNEQFF. DNA for the CDR3: TGTGCCAGCAGCAAAAAGTTCATCGGGCCGTCTTGCAATGAGCAGTTCTTC. The gene calls are TRBV21-1 and TRBJ2-1; the table gives TRBD2 as D, unverified against the DNA. TRBV21-1 counts as a pseudogene. The length of the CDR3 is 17 residues.

The DNA for the CDR3 is TGCAGCGGTGGTAGGGTTCGAGAGACCCAGTACTTC. Its protein is CSGGRVRETQYF. This chain connects TRBV29-1 to TRBJ2-5; D unresolved. There are 12 residues in the CDR3. Trimming took off 7 bases at V and 4 bases at J, with 13 bases between the two ends. Germline lookup yields CDR1 SQVTM and CDR2 ANQGSEA. Filled out from reference TRBV29-1 and TRBJ2-5, the complete variable domain reads SAVISQKPSRDICQRGTSLTIQCQVDSQVTMMFWYRQQPGQSLTLIATANQGSEATYESGFVIDKFPISRPNLTFSTLTVSNMSPEDSSIYLCSGGRVRETQYFGPGTRLLVL.